This T cell receptor (beta chain) is from a study of T cell responses to AZD1222 COVID-19 vaccine (TCRdb year 2021). About the investigation overall: Because spike-specific TCR depth and breadth did not differ between the two schedules, AZD1222 recipients who got a second dose at roughly 4 weeks were pooled with those who got a second dose at roughly 12 weeks. A total of approximately 240 trial participants underwent TCR sequencing, of whom some 200 had received two doses of AZD1222 and about 25 had received two doses of the MenACWY control vaccine. Trial participants were enrolled by age into 18-55, 56-69 and 70-plus year subgroups, with around 150, 28 and 57 TCR-sequenced participants respectively. What the work shows at the level of the full study, not this receptor alone: Conclusions about previously exposed vaccinees were limited because only six or seven AZD1222 recipients were SARS-CoV-2 seropositive at baseline. Vaccine-associated CD4 TCRs spanned the whole spike protein, with dominant responses in regions 160-218 and 743-854. Reportedly, close to half of the unique spike-specific TCRs recognized epitopes lying outside the regions that are mutated in the B.1.351 and B.1.1.7 variants. Because no day 14 peak-response samples were available, the repertoires could be characterized only after the peak T cell response. Participants were mostly white British, with more females than males. The authors suggested clonal diversity may have been underestimated. The 56-69-year group was small, and its depth increase did not reach significance, likely because of low power. A significant rise in spike-specific TCR breadth and depth was observed after two AZD1222 doses relative to day 0 and relative to MenACWY recipients.

The CDR3 regions of human TCRbeta chains were subjected to immunosequencing. From the authors' description of their analysis: Repertoire TCRs were matched against a reference library of SARS-CoV-2-specific TCRs generated with the MIRA antigen-specificity platform. Breadth meant the fraction of unique TCRs that were SARS-CoV-2-associated, whereas depth meant the fraction of total T cells that were SARS-CoV-2-associated. Using the MIRA data, each spike-specific TCR was assigned both to the spike region to which the TCR was reactive and to a CD4 or CD8 class. Log10-transformed breadth and depth values were compared by one-way ANOVA with Sidak's multiple comparisons tests. This is the immuneACCESS table as TCRdb keeps it, with only in-frame sequences that have V and J called. A part of the clones is gone; compared with another copy, unresolved V genes explain less than half, and the rest is unexplained. That table is the source of V, J and clone size, and D and trimming were worked out from the DNA. This sample has roughly 140,000 clones in its table, and about 90% of those were observed once. Together, the top ten hold roughly 4.6% of the sample.

Read against the paper, the sample's time point label means: baseline before first vaccination. Samples from vaccinated people were obtained from the UK trials COV001 and COV002, which included a single-blind randomized controlled phase 2/3 trial of AZD1222 (ChAdOx1 nCoV-19) in healthy adults. For TCRbeta chain sequencing, PBMC samples were collected from trial participants at day 0 and at day 28 after the second dose. On this clone itself: There is no known antigen for this receptor. It has no much larger one-base neighbor in the sample; base qualities were not kept.

The CDR3 numbers 11 residues from cysteine through phenylalanine. This entry keeps only the CDR3 DNA: 33 bases, framed from base 1. CDR1 and CDR2, per the germline V gene (reference sequence), are SEHNR and FQNEAQ. V is shortened by 0 bases, J by 6 bases, and the region joining them spans 3 bases. Sequencing used peripheral blood, obtained on day 0 of AZD1222 vaccination. Here the chain combines TRBV7-9 and TRBJ2-7; the D gene lacks a confident call. This receptor was taken from an adult in good health. The bases read TGTGCCAGCAGCTTAGCCACCGAGCAGTACTTC. It specifies CASSLATEQYF.